These 14 T cell receptor beta chains were all obtained from the same sample, sequenced in a study of cytomegalovirus exposure and HLA in healthy donors. The study ran its PCR with 60 Vbeta and 13 Jbeta primers. The protocol was immunoSEQ multiplex PCR, while the TCRdb copy is restricted to in-frame clones and leaves out a portion. The table includes tens of thousands of clones, more than 70% detected once. Sequenced sample: PBMCs. Receptors were obtained from a man aged 35 to 55 in good health and CMV-seronegative.

V and J are TRBV5-1 and TRBJ2-3; 8 bases fit TRBD2. Germline V gene sequence: CDR1 SGHRS, CDR2 YFSETQ. The CDR3 is 16 amino acids. V was pared by 0 bases and J by 4 bases, with 7 bases of the junction left unmatched. CDR3 region: CASSLVPSGSADTQYF. The DNA for the CDR3 is TGCGCCAGCAGCTTGGTCCCTAGCGGGTCCGCAGATACGCAGTATTTT.

The rearrangement uses TRBV5-4 and TRBJ1-1; 7 bases align to TRBD1. CDR1 SGHNT and CDR2 YYREEE come from the germline V gene (reference sequence). The CDR3 runs to 17 residues. The V and J ends lost 1 base and 8 bases, in that order; junction bases with no gene match: 17. The CDR3, as DNA: TGTGCCAGCAGCTTGCGTAAAGGGACAGCGTTCCCCCAGGAAGCTTTCTTT. Its protein product is CASSLRKGTAFPQEAFF.

The chain couples TRBV7-6 to TRBJ2-1; TRBD2 aligns across 7 bases. J lost 5 bases, V lost 1 base, and 8 bases had no gene match. The CDR3 totals 16 residues. Per germline, CDR1 SGHVS and CDR2 FNYEAQ. CDR3 nucleotides: TGTGCCAGCAGCTTAGGGACCGGGACTAAACACAATGAGCAGTTCTTC. Its translation: CASSLGTGTKHNEQFF. Combining the CDR3 with reference TRBV7-6 and TRBJ2-1 gives the whole variable domain GAGVSQSPRYKVTKRGQDVALRCDPISGHVSLYWYRQALGQGPEFLTYFNYEAQQDKSGLPNDRFSAERPEGSISTLTIQRTEQRDSAMYRCASSLGTGTKHNEQFFGPGTRLTVL.

This sequence joins TRBV4-1 and TRBJ1-5; D gene ambiguous. V was shortened by 2 bases and J by 5 bases, with 7 bases between the two germline ends. Germline CDR1 and CDR2: MGHRA and YSYEKL. The CDR3 covers 13 residues. CDR3 DNA: TGCGCCAGCAGCCAACCAGGCGATCAGCCCCAGCATTTT. Protein sequence: CASSQPGDQPQHF.

For the CDR3, the DNA is TGTGCCAGCAGCCCTGGCCCCGGGACAGGGGGTAGGAATGAGCAGTTCTTC. Translated, it gives CASSPGPGTGGRNEQFF. The chain carries TRBV14 and TRBJ2-1, with TRBD1 matching 11 bases. Germline values: CDR1 SGHDN, CDR2 FVKESK. The CDR3 sequence is 17 residues long. The V and J ends lost 4 bases and 7 bases, in that order; junction bases with no gene match: 12.

The V call is TRBV20-1, the J call TRBJ1-1, with D unclear. The CDR3 spans 11 residues. Germline V lookup: CDR1 DFQATT, CDR2 SNEGSKA (reference sequence). Trimming left V 6 bases short and J 5 bases short, with 10 bases between. The CDR3 region is CSAEGWTEAFF. The CDR3 DNA sequence: TGCAGTGCCGAGGGATGGACTGAAGCTTTCTTT.

Only a few counts were recorded for this clone. One junction end disagrees with the germline gene, perhaps due to a read error. This sequence joins TRBV19 and TRBJ2-3, with 9 bases matching TRBD1. CDR3 length: 15 amino acids. Germline-derived CDR1 and CDR2 are LNHDA and SQIVND (reference sequence). The CDR3 DNA follows: TGTGCCAGTACTATACAGGGGGCGGGAACAGATACGCAGTATTTT. The encoded protein is CASTIQGAGTDTQYF.

The chain combines TRBV29-1 with TRBJ2-7; 9 bases line up with TRBD1. The CDR3 is 15 amino acids. Germline values: CDR1 SQVTM, CDR2 ANQGSEA. J was trimmed by 1 base and V by 4 bases; bases with no gene match: 8. The CDR3 nucleotides read TGCAGCGTTGTGGGTCGGGGGACAGGGTCCTACGAGCAGTACTTC. This gives the protein CSVVGRGTGSYEQYF.

This clone was counted at least ten times. This rearrangement joins TRBV19 to TRBJ1-1; TRBD1 aligns across 9 bases. CDR1 is LNHDA, CDR2 SQIVND, per germline (reference sequence). J gave up 1 base and V 6 bases, and 0 bases lay outside the gene matches. The CDR3 sequence is 13 residues long. The CDR3 loop is CASRGQGNTEAFF. CDR3 coding DNA: TGTGCCAGTAGGGGACAGGGGAACACTGAAGCTTTCTTT.

This chain uses TRBV7-3 with TRBJ2-5; no clear D. Germline CDR1 reads SGHTA; CDR2 reads FQGTGA. CDR3 length equals 13 residues. V was pared by 5 bases and J by 1 base, with 8 bases between. CDR3 protein: CASSRGGQETQYF. CDR3 sequence (DNA): TGTGCCAGCAGCCGCGGTGGCCAAGAGACCCAGTACTTC.

Here the CDR3 DNA reads TGTGCCAGCAGTGAAACAGAAGGCACAGATACGCAGTATTTT. This translates into CASSETEGTDTQYF. J is TRBJ2-3 and V is TRBV2, with no clear D. The CDR3 has 14 amino acids. Trimming took off 2 bases at V and 1 base at J, with 7 bases between the two ends. Germline V gives CDR1 SNHLY, CDR2 FYNNEI.

The J gene is TRBJ2-4, the V gene TRBV6-6; D is unclear. Germline assignment: CDR1 MNHNY and CDR2 SVGAGI (reference sequence). The V end lost 0 bases, the J end lost 7 bases, and 7 bases lay between the germline ends. The CDR3 sequence is 13 residues long. CDR3 residues: CASSYSRSNIQYF. The DNA of the CDR3 is TGTGCCAGCAGTTACTCGAGGTCGAACATTCAGTACTTC.

The rearrangement links TRBV30 to TRBJ2-3, with 10 bases lining up with TRBD1. Losses at the gene ends were 3 bases for V and 2 bases for J; bases not matched to a gene: 2. CDR1 GTSNPN and CDR2 SVGIG come from the germline V gene (reference sequence). The CDR3 is 14 amino acids. For the CDR3, the DNA is TGTGCCTGGAGCGGGACAGGGGACACAGATACGCAGTATTTT. Protein product: CAWSGTGDTDTQYF.

The rearrangement joins TRBV27 to TRBJ2-2; the D gene is possibly TRBD2 (6 bases). The CDR3 is 16 amino acids. The V gene's germline CDR1 is MNHEY and CDR2 SMNVEV (reference sequence). Trimming pared 6 bases from V and 2 bases from J, leaving 16 bases between. DNA for the CDR3: TGTGCCAGCAGACCCCCGGGACTCCTAAACACCGGGGAGCTGTTTTTT. Its translation: CASRPPGLLNTGELFF.